One and the same sample provided the 9 T cell receptor beta chains below, sequenced in a study of CD8+ T cells in alopecia areata. Sequencing used cDNA as its template, made by extracting RNA and reverse transcribing it. Generated by immunoSEQ multiplex PCR, the TCRdb table keeps only in-frame clones and is missing some. This sample has roughly 230,000 clones, with approximately 40% found just once. Treatment described: oral pan-JAK inhibitor, 5-10 mg twice daily. Sequencing used CD4+ T cells sorted from blood, obtained at approximately week 36, from a patient treated with tofacitinib. These receptors were collected from a human donor with alopecia areata.

This clone showed up just a few times. This chain uses TRBV2 with TRBJ2-5, with D possibly being TRBD1 (5 bases). This CDR3 spans 13 amino acids. The V and J ends lost 3 bases and 2 bases respectively, with 7 bases between them. Germline loops: CDR1 SNHLY, CDR2 FYNNEI. CDR3 bases: TGTGCCAGCAGTGACGACAGTCAAGAGACCCAGTACTTC. Its protein product is CASSDDSQETQYF.

This clone was counted only a few times. The rearrangement uses TRBV2 and TRBJ1-1, with D unresolved. The CDR3 has 14 amino acids. Trimming took off 0 bases at V and 3 bases at J, with 8 bases between the two ends. Germline lookup yields CDR1 SNHLY and CDR2 FYNNEI. In nucleotides, the CDR3 is TGTGCCAGCAGTGAAGCGCGGTGGGACACTGAAGCTTTCTTT. Translation gives CASSEARWDTEAFF.

This chain links TRBV9 with TRBJ1-1; D possibly corresponds to TRBD1 (5 bases). Germline V gene sequence: CDR1 SGDLS, CDR2 YYNGEE. CDR3 length: 13 residues. Trimming took 0 bases from V and 7 from J, leaving 10 bases between them. CDR3 DNA: TGTGCCAGCAGCGTAGCTCCCCAGGGTGAAGCTTTCTTT. It codes for CASSVAPQGEAFF.

The rearrangement links TRBV7-2 to TRBJ2-7; D not resolved. There are 14 residues in the CDR3. The V end lost 1 base, the J end lost 3 bases, and 10 bases lay between the germline ends. Per the germline V gene, CDR1 is SGHTA and CDR2 is FQGNSA. The DNA of the CDR3 is TGTGCCAGCAGCTTAGATGGGTGGCGCTACGAGCAGTACTTC. Translation: CASSLDGWRYEQYF.

Written as DNA, the CDR3 is TGTGCCAGCGGGACCCGAGACAAAGACTACGAGCAGTACTTC. Translated, it gives CASGTRDKDYEQYF. The chain carries TRBV7-6 and TRBJ2-7, with D perhaps matching TRBD1 or TRBD2 (5 bases each). The germline gives CDR1 SGHVS, CDR2 FNYEAQ. Trimming stripped 8 bases from V and 3 bases from J, with 17 bases between. CDR3 length: 14 residues.

The gene calls are TRBV7-2 and TRBJ1-1, with a possible D match to TRBD1 (5 bases). The CDR3 has 15 residues. Deletions cut 4 bases from V and 1 base from J, with 13 bases between. Germline CDR1 and CDR2: SGHTA and FQGNSA. CDR3 in amino acids: CASSSMGRSNTEAFF. The CDR3 DNA reads as TGTGCCAGCAGCTCGATGGGACGGTCGAACACTGAAGCTTTCTTT.

The J gene is TRBJ2-5, the V gene TRBV2; perhaps TRBD2 as D (5 bases). In germline, CDR1 is SNHLY, CDR2 FYNNEI. The CDR3 runs 14 residues. The V and J ends lost 6 bases and 2 bases respectively, with 13 bases between them. The chain's CDR3 is CASSSSSLQETQYF. The CDR3 DNA reads as TGTGCCAGCAGCAGTTCTAGCCTACAAGAGACCCAGTACTTC. Complete variable domain (other parts from reference TRBV2 and TRBJ2-5): EPEVTQTPSHQVTQMGQEVILRCVPISNHLYFYWYRQILGQKVEFLVSFYNNEISEKSEIFDDQFSVERPDGSNFTLKIRSTKLEDSAMYFCASSSSSLQETQYFGPGTRLLVL.

The chain recombines TRBV29-1 with TRBJ2-3, with D possibly being TRBD2 (7 bases). Germline-derived CDR1 and CDR2 are SQVTM and ANQGSEA. The CDR3 spans 13 residues. V was shortened by 7 bases and J by 0 bases, with 11 bases between the two germline ends. CDR3 nucleotides: TGCAGCGGGGGGGGCGGTAGCACAGATACGCAGTATTTT. Its protein is CSGGGGSTDTQYF.

This chain connects TRBV18 to TRBJ2-1, with D perhaps given as TRBD1 or TRBD2 (6 bases each). This CDR3 spans 14 amino acids. Germline values: CDR1 KGHSH, CDR2 LQKENI. Trimming stripped 3 bases from V and 6 bases from J, with 12 bases between. The CDR3 loop is CASSPRTAGNEQFF. The CDR3, as DNA: TGTGCCAGCTCACCTCGGACAGCGGGCAATGAGCAGTTCTTC.